This T cell receptor (beta chain) originates from a study of immune heterogeneity within non-small cell lung tumors. Study background: Histologically, a few tumors were squamous cell carcinomas and over eight were non-squamous carcinomas. The remaining 1 tumor was not otherwise specified.

Findings and limits, study-wide: Local T-cell repertoire clonality was correlated with local tumor mutational burden, and the correlation was positive. It was moderate in strength but statistically significant (R 0.3 to 0.35).

As to this clonotype: Antigen specificity is unknown.

Multiplex PCR amplified the TCR beta CDR3 region. Its first round ran for approximately 11 cycles with 32 V and 13 J primers. TCRdb itself ran the multiplex PCR reads through MiXCR, one entry per CDR3 protein. The sample carries around 11,000 distinct CDR3 sequences, roughly 30% recorded once. V lost 8 bases to trimming and J lost 5 bases, with 19 bases between them. The CDR3 runs 13 residues. In germline, CDR1 is GTSNPN, CDR2 SVGIG (reference sequence). TCRs were amplified from about 640 ng gDNA of bulk tumor per sample. Biopsies, several per primary tumor and spaced far apart, were collected during surgery. Samples came from untreated patients having curative surgery for newly diagnosed non-small cell lung cancer. Those donating were patients (newly diagnosed with non-small cell lung cancer) who were having surgery with curative intent.

The gene calls are TRBV30 and TRBJ2-7; the D gene is possibly TRBD2 (6 bases). Sequencing was performed on lung tumor tissue. This TCR came from a woman aged 45 to 65 with non-small cell lung cancer. The CDR3: CASSLGGFDEQYF. CDR3 nucleotide sequence: TGTGCCAGCAGCTTGGGGGGTTTCGACGAGCAGTACTTC.